The source of this T cell receptor (beta chain) is a study of T cell repertoires in aging, cancer and after chemotherapy. Study context: Donor ages fell into six groups from 30 or younger up to 70 or older. The full dataset contained some 8.7 million TCR reads. Findings of the study overall: Median generation probability rose over the chemotherapy interval in each cancer cohort, suggesting rebound thymic output. Compared with age-matched healthy donors, untreated hematological or solid cancer patients showed higher blood TCR clonality.

TCR beta rearrangements were amplified from peripheral blood genomic DNA. Germline CDR1 reads MNHEY; CDR2 reads SVGAGI. Trimming removed 6 bases from V and 3 bases from J, with 12 bases in between. The CDR3 is made up of 15 amino acids. Rearranged V-D-J TRB sequences were amplified with a mixed TRB-A/B primer pool. TCRdb reprocessed the multiplex PCR reads with MiXCR, giving one entry per CDR3 protein. The table includes 3,500 to 5,000 distinct CDR3 sequences, approximately 26% detected once. A remark on this clonotype: The antigen is unknown. Just one base apart from a much larger clone, this may be a read error.

Source material: blood. The rearrangement joins TRBV6-5 to TRBJ1-6; D is uncertain. This sequence originates from a human donor with a blood cancer. For the CDR3, the DNA is TGTGCCAGCAGACCCGGACGGATCTATAATTCACCCCTCCACTTT. It specifies CASRPGRIYNSPLHF.